This T cell receptor (beta chain) was recorded in a study of shared clonotypes between healthy human individuals. The CDR3 has 12 amino acids. V lost 1 base and J 3 bases, leaving 2 bases between the germline ends. Per germline, CDR1 SNHLY and CDR2 FYNNEI. Data came from immunoSEQ multiplex PCR; TCRdb stores just in-frame clones and leaves some out. The sample has about 980,000 clones, over 75% seen once. The chain recombines TRBV2 with TRBJ2-3; unclear D gene. The TCR sequence derives from a man between 18 and 29 years old in good health. The sample taken for sequencing was memory CD4+ T cells sorted from blood. Subset meaning: CD45RA-negative fraction. The CDR3 sequence is CASSEVTDTQYF. Here the CDR3 DNA reads TGTGCCAGCAGTGAAGTAACAGATACGCAGTATTTT. Using reference TRBV2 and TRBJ2-3 for the parts outside the CDR3, the full variable domain is EPEVTQTPSHQVTQMGQEVILRCVPISNHLYFYWYRQILGQKVEFLVSFYNNEISEKSEIFDDQFSVERPDGSNFTLKIRSTKLEDSAMYFCASSEVTDTQYFGPGTRLTVL.